This T cell receptor beta chain was sequenced in a study of cytomegalovirus exposure and HLA in healthy donors. Turning to the study itself: Within an early data release were roughly 90 million unique TCRs drawn from HLA-typed donors.

Looked up from germline, CDR1 is SGHRS and CDR2 is YFSETQ. The V and J ends lost 4 bases and 1 base, in that order; junction bases with no gene match: 1. This CDR3 contains 13 residues. General observations from the study: A later analysis reported that several of the most significant clusters appeared to be linked to common viral pathogens, among them Epstein-Barr virus.

A multiplex PCR was run with 60 Vbeta primers and 13 Jbeta primers. In the study's own analysis: About 11 million of 80 million to 85 million unique TCR beta chains were shared, per a later count. Produced via immunoSEQ multiplex PCR; TCRdb's table is partial and in-frame only. The D gene and trimming were derived from the DNA, and the V and J assignments and clone size from that table. The profile shows 200,000 or so clones, roughly 84% of them singletons. With respect to this clone: Its antigen is undetermined.

V gene TRBV5-1 combines with J gene TRBJ1-2; 7 nucleotides line up with TRBD1. This sequence originates from a boy under 18 in good health and CMV-seronegative. The sample comprised PBMCs. The CDR3 loop reads CASSRDSNYGYTF. In DNA form, the CDR3 reads TGCGCCAGCAGCCGGGACAGTAACTATGGCTACACCTTC.